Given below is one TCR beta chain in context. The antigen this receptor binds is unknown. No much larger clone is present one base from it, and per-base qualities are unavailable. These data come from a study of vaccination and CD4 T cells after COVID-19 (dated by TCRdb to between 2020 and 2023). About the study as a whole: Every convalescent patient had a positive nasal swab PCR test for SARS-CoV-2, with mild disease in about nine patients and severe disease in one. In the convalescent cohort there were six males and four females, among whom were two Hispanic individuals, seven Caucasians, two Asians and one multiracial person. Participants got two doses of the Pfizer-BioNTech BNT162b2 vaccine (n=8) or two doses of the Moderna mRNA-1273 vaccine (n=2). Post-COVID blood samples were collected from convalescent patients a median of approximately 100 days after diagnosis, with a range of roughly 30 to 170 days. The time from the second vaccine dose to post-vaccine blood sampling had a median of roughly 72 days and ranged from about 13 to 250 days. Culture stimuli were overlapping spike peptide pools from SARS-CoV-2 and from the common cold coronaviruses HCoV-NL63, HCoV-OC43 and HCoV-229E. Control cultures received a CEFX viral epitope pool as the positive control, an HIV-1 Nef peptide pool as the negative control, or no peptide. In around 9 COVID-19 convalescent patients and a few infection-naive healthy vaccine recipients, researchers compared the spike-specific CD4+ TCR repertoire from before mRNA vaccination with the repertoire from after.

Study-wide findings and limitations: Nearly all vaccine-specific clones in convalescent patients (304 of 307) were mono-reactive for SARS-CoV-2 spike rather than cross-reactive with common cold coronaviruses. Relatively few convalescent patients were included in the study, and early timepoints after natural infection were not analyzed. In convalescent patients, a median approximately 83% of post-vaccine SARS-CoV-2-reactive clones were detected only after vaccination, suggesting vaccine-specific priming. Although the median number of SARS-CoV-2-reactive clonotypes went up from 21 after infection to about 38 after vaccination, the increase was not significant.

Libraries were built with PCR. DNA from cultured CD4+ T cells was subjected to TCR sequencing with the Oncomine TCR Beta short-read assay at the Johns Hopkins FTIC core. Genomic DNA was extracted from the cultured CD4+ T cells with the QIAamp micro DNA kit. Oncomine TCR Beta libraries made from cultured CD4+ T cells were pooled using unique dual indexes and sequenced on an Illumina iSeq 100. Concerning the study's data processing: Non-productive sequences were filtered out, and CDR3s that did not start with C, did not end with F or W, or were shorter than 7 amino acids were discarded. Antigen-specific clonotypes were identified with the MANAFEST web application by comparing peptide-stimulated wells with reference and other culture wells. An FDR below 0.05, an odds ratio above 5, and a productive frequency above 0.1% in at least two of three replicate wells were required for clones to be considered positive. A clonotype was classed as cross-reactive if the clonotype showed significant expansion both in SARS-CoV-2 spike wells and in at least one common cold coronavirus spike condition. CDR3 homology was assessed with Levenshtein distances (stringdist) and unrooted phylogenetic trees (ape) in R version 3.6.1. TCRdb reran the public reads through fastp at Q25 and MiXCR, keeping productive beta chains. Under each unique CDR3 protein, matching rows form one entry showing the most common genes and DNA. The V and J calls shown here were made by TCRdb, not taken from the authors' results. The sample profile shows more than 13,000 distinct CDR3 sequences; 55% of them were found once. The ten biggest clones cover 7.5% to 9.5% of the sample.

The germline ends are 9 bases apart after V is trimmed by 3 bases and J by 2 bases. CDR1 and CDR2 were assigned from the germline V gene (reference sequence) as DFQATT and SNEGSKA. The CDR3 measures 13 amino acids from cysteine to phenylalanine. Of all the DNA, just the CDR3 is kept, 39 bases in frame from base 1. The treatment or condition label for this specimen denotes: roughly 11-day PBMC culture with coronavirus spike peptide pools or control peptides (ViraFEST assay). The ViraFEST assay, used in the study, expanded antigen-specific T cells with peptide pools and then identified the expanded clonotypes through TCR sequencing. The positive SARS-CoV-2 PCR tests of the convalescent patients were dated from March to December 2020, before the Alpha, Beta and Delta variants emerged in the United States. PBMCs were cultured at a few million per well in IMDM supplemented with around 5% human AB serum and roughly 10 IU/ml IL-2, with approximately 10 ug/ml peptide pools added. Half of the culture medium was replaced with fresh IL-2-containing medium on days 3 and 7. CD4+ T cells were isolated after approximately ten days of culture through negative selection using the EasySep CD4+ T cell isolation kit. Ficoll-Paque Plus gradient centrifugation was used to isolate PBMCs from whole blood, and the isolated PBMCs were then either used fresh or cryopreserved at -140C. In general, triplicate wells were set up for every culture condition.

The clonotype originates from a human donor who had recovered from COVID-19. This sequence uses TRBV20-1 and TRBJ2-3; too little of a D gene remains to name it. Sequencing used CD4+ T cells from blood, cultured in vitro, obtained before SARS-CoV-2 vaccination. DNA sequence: TGCAGTGCTAGTGTATCAGACACAGATACGCAGTATTTT. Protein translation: CSASVSDTDTQYF.